This T cell receptor beta chain stems from a study of T cells in localized non-small cell lung cancer. Clones were sequenced by immunoSEQ multiplex PCR, and TCRdb holds only the in-frame ones, with some missing. This sample yields 35,000 or so clones, of which around nine tenths are seen a single time; less than 3.5% belongs to the top ten. This clone has a single count. Antigen: not known. Points from the study as a whole: There was higher T cell clonality in uninvolved adjacent lung than in tumor, and it was highest there. The study sequenced only one region of the tumor. As a result, intratumor heterogeneity could not be excluded and remains possible.

The germline V gene has CDR1 SGDLS and CDR2 YYNGEE. This CDR3 is 14 amino acids long. The ends were cut back, 0 bases at V and 0 bases at J, with 3 bases in the middle. The V call is TRBV9, the J call TRBJ2-2; D remains ambiguous. The source material was peripheral blood, sampled before any cancer treatment. This TCR was recovered from a woman aged 35-75 years with stage I lung adenocarcinoma. CDR3 residues: CASSVAPNTGELFF. Here the CDR3 DNA reads TGTGCCAGCAGCGTAGCGCCGAACACCGGGGAGCTGTTTTTT.